This T cell receptor beta chain was profiled in a study of long-term antiretroviral therapy in people with HIV. Study outcomes and limitations: Gathering of blood took place between about 2003 and 2017, possibly under older ART regimens. Although diversity increased after ART, it remained lower than in transplant donor controls.

The immunoSEQ assay was v3.0, run at survey level. The assay was immunoSEQ multiplex PCR, and TCRdb's table has in-frame clones only and misses some. The data contain 26,000 or so clones, 78% of them seen just once; the ten biggest clones take up approximately 8.5%. The V gene end was trimmed by 4 bases and the J gene end by 3 bases; junction bases not matched to a gene: 7. Germline V gene lookup returns CDR1 LGHNA and CDR2 YSLEER. The CDR3 is 15 residues long. Each HIV participant was treated in the United States. Specimens held about 0.85-11 million cryopreserved PBMC prior to DNA extraction. For this clone: What it binds is not known.

The V call is TRBV4-3, the J call TRBJ1-2; 8 bases match TRBD1. This clonotype originated in a man younger than 35 with HIV. Specimen: unsorted PBMCs, collected 1.5 years before starting antiretroviral therapy. CDR3 protein: CASSPMAQGDYGYTF. In nucleotides, the CDR3 is TGCGCCAGCAGCCCCATGGCACAGGGGGACTATGGCTACACCTTC.